This T cell receptor (beta chain) was captured in a study of T cell repertoires in cytomegalovirus infection. Overall study: Public signatures in TCR beta pointed to CMV infection and matching HLA type. General observations from the study: HLA-C-restricted CMV-specific TCR beta clonotypes were dominant in the ex vivo response. Identification of carriers of CMV plus the relevant HLA was performed using cumulative public TCR beta family frequency.

Comments on this clonotype: Its specificity is unknown.

TCRdb fed the reads into MiXCR, producing one record per CDR3 protein. The sample has approximately 7,200 distinct CDR3 sequences, 45% to 60% seen once. The V end lost 4 bases, the J end lost 4 bases, and 16 bases lay between the germline ends. Germline CDR1 is SGHVS and CDR2 is FQNEAQ. The CDR3 covers 15 residues. The sequence was collected from a human donor in good health (CMV status not recorded). Some clones in this sample may be carry-over from other donors' samples. Sequencing was done on a sample of PBMCs, sequenced either directly or after in vitro stimulation (not recorded which). The V call is TRBV7-8, the J call TRBJ1-2, with TRBD1 as a possible D gene (5 bases). The CDR3, as DNA: TGTGCCAGCAGCTCCCGGTGGGAGGGGACCTATGGCTACACCTTC. This codes for CASSSRWEGTYGYTF.